These 13 T cell receptor beta chains were sequenced from one sample in a study of cytomegalovirus exposure and HLA in healthy donors. The PCR ran on 60 Vbeta and 13 Jbeta primers. Using immunoSEQ multiplex PCR, the repertoire was profiled, and TCRdb retains in-frame clones only, with some absent. The sample carries 150,000 to 200,000 clones, 75% recorded once. Sequenced material: PBMCs. The receptors were sampled from a woman between 40 and 50 years old in good health and CMV-seropositive.

CDR3 in amino acids: CASSLPGGIETQYF. The CDR3 DNA is TGTGCCAGCAGCCTACCGGGGGGCATAGAGACCCAGTACTTC. The chain employs TRBV5-5 and TRBJ2-5; TRBD2 might be the D (7 bases). The CDR3 runs 14 residues. The V and J ends lost 4 bases and 4 bases respectively, with 14 bases between them. The V gene's germline CDR1 is SGHKS and CDR2 YYEKEE (reference sequence).

This clone was detected only once. The chain couples TRBV19 to TRBJ1-1, with D possibly being TRBD1 (5 bases). Germline CDR1 reads LNHDA; CDR2 reads SQIVND (reference sequence). The V end lost 0 bases, the J end lost 3 bases, and 11 bases lay between the germline ends. CDR3 length: 15 residues. DNA of the CDR3: TGTGCCAGTAGTATAGATCTCCCGACAGACACTGAAGCTTTCTTT. This encodes CASSIDLPTDTEAFF.

This clone was seen a few times. Other DNA variants within this sample encode the same CDR3. The chain joins TRBV29-1 to TRBJ2-3, with TRBD2 as a possible D gene (6 bases). Trimming pared 4 bases from V and 2 bases from J, leaving 19 bases between. Germline values: CDR1 SQVTM, CDR2 ANQGSEA. The CDR3 length is 16 residues. This chain's CDR3 is CSVVLADKWSTDTQYF. CDR3 coding DNA: TGCAGCGTTGTATTAGCGGACAAATGGTCCACAGATACGCAGTATTTT.

Concerning this clone: A junction end diverges from the germline sequence, so it may reflect a read error. This sequence joins TRBV6-1 and TRBJ2-7; D unresolved. The CDR3 runs to 15 residues. Germline V CDR1 and CDR2: MNHNS, SASEGT. This CDR3 reads CASSEALNSPYEQYF. CDR3 nucleotide sequence: TGTGCCAGCAGTGAAGCGCTTAATTCCCCCTATGAGCAGTACTTC.

CDR3 region: CASSQGLAGLYEQYF. CDR3 sequence (DNA): TGCGCCAGCAGCCAAGGACTAGCGGGTCTTTACGAGCAGTACTTC. J is TRBJ2-7 and V is TRBV4-3; 10 positions agree with TRBD2. The CDR3 loop spans 15 amino acids. Losses at the gene ends were 1 base for V and 4 bases for J; bases not matched to a gene: 4. In germline, CDR1 is LGHNA, CDR2 YSLEER.

The V gene is TRBV28, the J gene TRBJ2-1; tentative D call: TRBD1 (5 bases). Germline assignment: CDR1 MDHEN and CDR2 SYDVKM. The V and J ends lost 1 base and 7 bases respectively, with 14 bases between them. This CDR3 spans 15 amino acids. This CDR3 is CASSLSYRIGNEQFF. The CDR3 coding sequence is TGTGCCAGCAGTTTATCGTACAGGATAGGAAATGAGCAGTTCTTC. Full variable domain (rest looked up from reference TRBV28 and TRBJ2-1): DVKVTQSSRYLVKRTGEKVFLECVQDMDHENMFWYRQDPGLGLRLIYFSYDVKMKEKGDIPEGYSVSREKKERFSLILESASTNQTSMYLCASSLSYRIGNEQFFGPGTRLTVL.

The CDR3 sequence is CASSQGFRGWREGGDTQYF. The CDR3 DNA reads as TGTGCCAGCAGCCAAGGGTTCCGGGGATGGCGGGAGGGGGGAGATACGCAGTATTTT. The chain recombines TRBV4-2 with TRBJ2-3; 9 nucleotides line up with TRBD2. This CDR3 spans 19 amino acids. J gave up 5 bases and V 1 base, and 16 bases lay outside the gene matches. Germline CDR1 is LGHNA and CDR2 is YNFKEQ.

The CDR3 DNA is TGTGCCAGCAGCGAGGAGGGGGGGTCCTACGAGCAGTACTTC. Its translation is CASSEEGGSYEQYF. This chain links TRBV7-9 with TRBJ2-7; tentative D call: TRBD2 (7 bases). Germline V gene lookup returns CDR1 SEHNR and CDR2 FQNEAQ (reference sequence). Trimming left V 5 bases short and J 1 base short, with 12 bases between. CDR3 length: 14 amino acids.

The gene calls are TRBV5-4 and TRBJ1-3; 9 nucleotides match TRBD1. From germline, CDR1 is SGHNT and CDR2 YYREEE (reference sequence). Losses at the gene ends were 4 bases for V and 1 base for J; bases not matched to a gene: 3. The length of the CDR3 is 15 residues. CDR3 bases: TGTGCCAGCAGCCTGACAGGGGGTTCTGGAAACACCATATATTTT. It is translated as CASSLTGGSGNTIYF.

This clone was recorded only once. The rearrangement uses TRBV7-9 and TRBJ1-2; D not certain. The CDR3 has 14 residues. The V end was cut by 1 base, the J end by 6 bases, with 12 bases between. Germline V gene sequence: CDR1 SEHNR, CDR2 FQNEAQ (reference sequence). CDR3 residues: CASSLDHFPHGYTF. The CDR3 DNA follows: TGTGCCAGCAGCTTAGATCACTTTCCTCATGGCTACACCTTC.

The J gene is TRBJ2-3, the V gene TRBV19, with 9 bases fitting TRBD1. This CDR3 comprises 16 residues. V was clipped by 6 bases and J by 0 bases; unmatched bases: 7. Germline values: CDR1 LNHDA, CDR2 SQIVND (reference sequence). CDR3 loop: CASSHLQGASTDTQYF. CDR3 nucleotides: TGTGCCAGTAGCCACTTACAGGGGGCTAGCACAGATACGCAGTATTTT.

V gene TRBV29-1 combines with J gene TRBJ2-1; D gene ambiguous. Between the trimmed V and J ends, which lost 5 bases and 0 bases, there was a span of 11 bases. Germline CDR1 SQVTM, CDR2 ANQGSEA. The length of the CDR3 is 14 residues. The CDR3 region is CSVLPQASYNEQFF. The CDR3 DNA sequence: TGCAGCGTTCTTCCGCAGGCCTCCTACAATGAGCAGTTCTTC.

This clone is a singleton in its sample. This chain links TRBV5-5 with TRBJ1-4, with D perhaps matching TRBD1 (5 bases). The CDR3 has 17 residues. Germline CDR1 SGHKS, CDR2 YYEKEE (reference sequence). The germline V and J ends were trimmed by 1 base and 2 bases, with 15 bases remaining between them. CDR3 sequence (DNA): TGTGCCAGCAGCTTGCAACCGACAGCGAGGACTAATGAAAAACTGTTTTTT. Translating gives CASSLQPTARTNEKLFF.